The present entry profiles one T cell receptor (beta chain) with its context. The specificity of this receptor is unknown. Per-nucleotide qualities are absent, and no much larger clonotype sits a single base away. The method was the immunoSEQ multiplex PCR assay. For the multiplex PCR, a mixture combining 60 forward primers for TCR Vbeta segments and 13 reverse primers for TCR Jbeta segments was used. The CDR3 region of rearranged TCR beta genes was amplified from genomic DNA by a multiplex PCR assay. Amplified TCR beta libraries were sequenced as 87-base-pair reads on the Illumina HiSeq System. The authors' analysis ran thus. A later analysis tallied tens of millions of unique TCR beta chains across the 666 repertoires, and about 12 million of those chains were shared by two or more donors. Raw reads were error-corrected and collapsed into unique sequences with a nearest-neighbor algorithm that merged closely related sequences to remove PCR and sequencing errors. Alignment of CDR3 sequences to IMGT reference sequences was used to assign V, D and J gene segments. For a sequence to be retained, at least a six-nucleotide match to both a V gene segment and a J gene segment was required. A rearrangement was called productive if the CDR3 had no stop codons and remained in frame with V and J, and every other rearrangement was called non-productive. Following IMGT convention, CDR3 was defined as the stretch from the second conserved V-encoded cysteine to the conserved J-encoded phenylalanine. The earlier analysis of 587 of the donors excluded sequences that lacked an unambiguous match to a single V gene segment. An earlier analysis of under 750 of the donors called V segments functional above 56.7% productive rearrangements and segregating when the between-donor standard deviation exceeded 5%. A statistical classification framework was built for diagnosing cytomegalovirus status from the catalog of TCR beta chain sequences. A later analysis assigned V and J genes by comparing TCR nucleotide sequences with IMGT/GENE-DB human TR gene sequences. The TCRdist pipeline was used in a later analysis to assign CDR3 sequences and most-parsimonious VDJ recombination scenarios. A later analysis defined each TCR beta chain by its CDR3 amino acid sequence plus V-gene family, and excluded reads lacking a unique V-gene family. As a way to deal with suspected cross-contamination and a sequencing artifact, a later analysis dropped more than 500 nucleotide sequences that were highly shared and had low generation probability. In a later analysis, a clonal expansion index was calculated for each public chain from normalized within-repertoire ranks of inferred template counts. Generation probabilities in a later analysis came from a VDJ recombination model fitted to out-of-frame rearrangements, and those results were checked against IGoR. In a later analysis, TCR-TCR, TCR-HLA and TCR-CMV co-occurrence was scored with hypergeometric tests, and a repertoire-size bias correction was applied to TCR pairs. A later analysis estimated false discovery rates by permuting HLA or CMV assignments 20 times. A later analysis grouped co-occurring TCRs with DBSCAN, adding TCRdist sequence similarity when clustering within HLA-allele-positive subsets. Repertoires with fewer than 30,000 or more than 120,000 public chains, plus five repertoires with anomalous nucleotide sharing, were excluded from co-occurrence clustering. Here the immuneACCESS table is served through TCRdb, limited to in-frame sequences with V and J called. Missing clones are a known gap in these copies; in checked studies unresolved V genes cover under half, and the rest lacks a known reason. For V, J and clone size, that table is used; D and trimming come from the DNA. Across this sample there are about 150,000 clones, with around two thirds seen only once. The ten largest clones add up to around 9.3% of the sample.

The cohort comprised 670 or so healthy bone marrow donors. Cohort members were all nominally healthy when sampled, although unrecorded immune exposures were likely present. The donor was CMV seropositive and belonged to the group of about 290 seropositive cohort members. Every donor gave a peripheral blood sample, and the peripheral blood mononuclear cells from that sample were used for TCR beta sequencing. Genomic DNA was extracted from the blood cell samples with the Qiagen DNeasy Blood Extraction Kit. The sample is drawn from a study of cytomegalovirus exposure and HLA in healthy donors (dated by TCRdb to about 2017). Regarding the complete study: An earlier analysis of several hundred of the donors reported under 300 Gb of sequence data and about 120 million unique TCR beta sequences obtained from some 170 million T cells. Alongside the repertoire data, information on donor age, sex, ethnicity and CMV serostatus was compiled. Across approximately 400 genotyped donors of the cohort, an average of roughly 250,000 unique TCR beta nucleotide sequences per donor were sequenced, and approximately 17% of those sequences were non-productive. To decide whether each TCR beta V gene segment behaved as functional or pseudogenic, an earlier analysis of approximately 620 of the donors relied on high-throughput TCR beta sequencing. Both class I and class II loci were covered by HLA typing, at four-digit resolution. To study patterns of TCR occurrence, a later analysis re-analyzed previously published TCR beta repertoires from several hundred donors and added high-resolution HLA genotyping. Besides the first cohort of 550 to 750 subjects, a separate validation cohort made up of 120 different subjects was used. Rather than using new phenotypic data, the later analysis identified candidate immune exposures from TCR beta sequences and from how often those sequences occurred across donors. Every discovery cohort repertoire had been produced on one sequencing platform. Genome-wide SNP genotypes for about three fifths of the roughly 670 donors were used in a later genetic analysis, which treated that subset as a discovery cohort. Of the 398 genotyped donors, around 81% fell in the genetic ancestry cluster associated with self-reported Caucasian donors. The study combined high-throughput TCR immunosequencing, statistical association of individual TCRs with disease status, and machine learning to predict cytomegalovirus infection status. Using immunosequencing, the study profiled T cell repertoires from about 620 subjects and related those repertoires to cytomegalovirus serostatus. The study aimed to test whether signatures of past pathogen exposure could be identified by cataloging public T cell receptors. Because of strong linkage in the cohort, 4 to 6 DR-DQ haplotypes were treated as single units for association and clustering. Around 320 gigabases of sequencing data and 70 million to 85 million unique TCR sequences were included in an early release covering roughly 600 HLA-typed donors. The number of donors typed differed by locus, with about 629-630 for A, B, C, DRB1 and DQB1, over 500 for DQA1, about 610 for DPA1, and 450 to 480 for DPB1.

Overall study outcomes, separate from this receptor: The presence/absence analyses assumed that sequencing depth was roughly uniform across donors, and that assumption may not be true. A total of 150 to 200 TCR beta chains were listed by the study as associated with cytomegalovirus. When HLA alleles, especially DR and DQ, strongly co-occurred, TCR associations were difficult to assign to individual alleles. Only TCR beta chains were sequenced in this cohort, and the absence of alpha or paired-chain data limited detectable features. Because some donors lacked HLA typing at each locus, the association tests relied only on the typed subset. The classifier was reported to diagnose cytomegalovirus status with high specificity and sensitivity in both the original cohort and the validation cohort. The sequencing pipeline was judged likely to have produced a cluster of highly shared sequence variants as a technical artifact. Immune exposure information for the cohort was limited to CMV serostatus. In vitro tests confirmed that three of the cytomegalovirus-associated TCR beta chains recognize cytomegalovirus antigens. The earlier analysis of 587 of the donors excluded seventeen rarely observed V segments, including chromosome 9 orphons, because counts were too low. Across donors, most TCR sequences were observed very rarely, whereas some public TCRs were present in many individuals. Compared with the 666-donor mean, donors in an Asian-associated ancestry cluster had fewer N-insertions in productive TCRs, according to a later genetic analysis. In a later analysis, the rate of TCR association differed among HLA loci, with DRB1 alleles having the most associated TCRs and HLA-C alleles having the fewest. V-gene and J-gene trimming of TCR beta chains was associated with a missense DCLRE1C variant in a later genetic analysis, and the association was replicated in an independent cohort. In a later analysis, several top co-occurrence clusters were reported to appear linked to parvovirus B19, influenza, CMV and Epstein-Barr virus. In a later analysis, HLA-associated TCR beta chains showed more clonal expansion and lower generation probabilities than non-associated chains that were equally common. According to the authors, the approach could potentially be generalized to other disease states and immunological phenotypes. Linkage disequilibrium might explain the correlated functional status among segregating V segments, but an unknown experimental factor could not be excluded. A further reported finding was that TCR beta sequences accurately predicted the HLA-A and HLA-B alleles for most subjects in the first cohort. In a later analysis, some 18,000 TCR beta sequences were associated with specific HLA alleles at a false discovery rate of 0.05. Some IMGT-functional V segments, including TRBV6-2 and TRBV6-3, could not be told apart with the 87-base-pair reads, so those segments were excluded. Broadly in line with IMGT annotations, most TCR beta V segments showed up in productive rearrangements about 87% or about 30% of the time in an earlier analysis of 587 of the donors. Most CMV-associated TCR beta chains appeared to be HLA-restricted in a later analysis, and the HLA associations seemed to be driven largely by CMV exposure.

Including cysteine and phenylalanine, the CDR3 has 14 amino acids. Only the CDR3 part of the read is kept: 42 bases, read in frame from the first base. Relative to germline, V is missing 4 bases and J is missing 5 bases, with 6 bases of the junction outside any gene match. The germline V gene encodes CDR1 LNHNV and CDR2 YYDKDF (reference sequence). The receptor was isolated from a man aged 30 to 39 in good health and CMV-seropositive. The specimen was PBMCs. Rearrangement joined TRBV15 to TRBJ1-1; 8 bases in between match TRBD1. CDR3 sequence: CATSTGQGRTEAFF. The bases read TGTGCCACCAGCACCGGACAGGGTAGAACTGAAGCTTTCTTT.